These 32 T cell receptor beta chains were sequenced from one sample in a study of a mutant IDH1 vaccine in newly diagnosed glioma. Here immunoSEQ multiplex PCR was the method, and the copy in TCRdb shows in-frame clones only, minus some. Among roughly 50,000 clones listed, about 82% were seen once. Time point of the sample: baseline, week 1 (first vaccination visit). Described treatment: pre-vaccination baseline after standard-of-care therapy. The source material was PBMCs, sampled from a glioma patient treated with radiotherapy, temozolomide or both. These receptors were collected from a man aged 18 to 30 with glioma.

This chain links TRBV11-2 with TRBJ1-6; D gene ambiguous. The V gene lost 0 bases and the J gene lost 11 bases, with 11 bases spanning the gap. The CDR3 consists of 14 residues. In germline, CDR1 is SGHAT, CDR2 FQNNGV. CDR3 DNA: TGTGCCAGCAGCTTAGATGGGCCGAGTGCACCCCTCCACTTT. As protein: CASSLDGPSAPLHF.

This clone came up once. The V and J genes are TRBV2 and TRBJ1-1, with 11 bases identical to TRBD1. CDR1 is SNHLY, CDR2 FYNNEI, per germline. V trimming: 6 bases; J trimming: 5 bases; junction bases outside the gene matches: 5. The CDR3 is 14 amino acids. This CDR3 is CASRAGTGGTEAFF. CDR3 in DNA: TGTGCCAGCAGGGCCGGGACAGGGGGGACTGAAGCTTTCTTT.

CDR3: CASSSGTGSGQPQHF. CDR3 DNA sequence: TGCGCCAGCAGCTCCGGGACAGGCTCGGGCCAGCCCCAGCATTTT. V usage is TRBV5-1 and J usage is TRBJ1-5, with 8 nucleotides matching TRBD1. This CDR3 contains 15 residues. V gave up 3 bases and J gave up 7 bases; unmatched junction bases: 9. CDR1 and CDR2 from the germline V gene are SGHRS and YFSETQ.

The chain joins TRBV6-5 to TRBJ1-2, with D unclear. The V and J ends lost 2 bases and 7 bases respectively, with 20 bases between them. This CDR3 comprises 16 residues. The germline V gene has CDR1 MNHEY and CDR2 SVGAGI. The CDR3, as DNA: TGTGCCAGCAGTTACACGGGAGGGCAGGTCTTGGGTGGCTACACCTTC. Protein sequence: CASSYTGGQVLGGYTF.

The chain has TRBV11-2 and TRBJ1-5; D not resolved. V dropped 5 bases and J dropped 4 bases, with 9 bases sitting between them. The CDR3 sequence is 13 residues long. Germline loops: CDR1 SGHAT, CDR2 FQNNGV. CDR3 nucleotide sequence: TGTGCCAGCAGCAACTCGGCGAATCAGCCCCAGCATTTT. This gives the protein CASSNSANQPQHF.

The J gene is TRBJ1-5, the V gene TRBV4-1; D unresolved. The CDR3 runs to 15 residues. Germline V gives CDR1 MGHRA, CDR2 YSYEKL. Trimming took off 1 base at V and 6 bases at J, with 13 bases between the two ends. CDR3 coding DNA: TGCGCCAGCAGCCAAGGGGAAGGGTCGGGTCAGCCCCAGCATTTT. Encoded protein: CASSQGEGSGQPQHF.

This clone has just one count. This chain uses TRBV27 with TRBJ2-1; TRBD1 aligns across 8 bases. V lost 6 bases, J lost 6 bases, and 7 bases stayed unmatched. The CDR3 sequence is 14 residues long. Germline V gives CDR1 MNHEY, CDR2 SMNVEV (reference sequence). The CDR3, as DNA: TGTGCCAGCAGGATGGACAGGGTGTCCAATGAGCAGTTCTTC. This sequence encodes CASRMDRVSNEQFF.

A single count supports this clone. CDR3 sequence (DNA): TGTGCCAGCAGTTACTTAGCGGGGGGGGTAGATACGCAGTATTTT. This gives the protein CASSYLAGGVDTQYF. The rearrangement links TRBV6-5 to TRBJ2-3; TRBD2 aligns across 11 bases. Germline loops: CDR1 MNHEY, CDR2 SVGAGI. CDR3 length equals 15 residues. V lost 1 base, J lost 5 bases, and 2 bases stayed unmatched.

The chain couples TRBV5-6 to TRBJ2-3; 10 bases fit TRBD2. Germline V CDR1 and CDR2: SGHDT, YYEEEE. The J segment lost 2 bases and the V segment lost 2 bases, leaving 2 bases of the junction unmatched. The CDR3 is 15 residues long. This CDR3 is CASSFGLAVTDTQYF. CDR3 nucleotide sequence: TGTGCCAGCAGCTTTGGACTAGCGGTCACAGATACGCAGTATTTT.

This sequence joins TRBV4-3 and TRBJ1-2; no clear D. V lost 0 bases to trimming and J lost 0 bases, with 8 bases between them. Germline V gives CDR1 LGHNA, CDR2 YSLEER. This CDR3 comprises 15 residues. The CDR3 DNA sequence: TGCGCCAGCAGCCAAGACAGGTACACTAACTATGGCTACACCTTC. It codes for CASSQDRYTNYGYTF.

The rearrangement links TRBV2 to TRBJ1-5; no firm D call. The ends were cut back, 2 bases at V and 0 bases at J, with 11 bases in the middle. Germline loops: CDR1 SNHLY, CDR2 FYNNEI. The CDR3 is made up of 16 amino acids. CDR3 bases: TGTGCCAGCAGTGAATTGGGAGAAAGTAGCAATCAGCCCCAGCATTTT. Amino acid sequence: CASSELGESSNQPQHF.

The CDR3 sequence is CASSRGQGATEAFF. In DNA, the CDR3 is TGTGCCTCCAGTAGGGGACAGGGGGCGACTGAAGCTTTCTTT. The chain carries TRBV2 and TRBJ1-1; 12 bases agree with TRBD1. The CDR3 loop spans 14 amino acids. CDR1 and CDR2 from the germline V gene are SNHLY and FYNNEI. V lost 11 bases, J lost 5 bases, and 9 bases stayed unmatched.

The chain couples TRBV27 to TRBJ2-7; TRBD1 might be the D (6 bases). The CDR3 runs to 16 residues. Germline CDR1 and CDR2: MNHEY and SMNVEV (reference sequence). The V gene lost 5 bases and the J gene lost 3 bases, with 20 bases spanning the gap. CDR3 loop: CASSPWTGGSLYEQYF. The CDR3 DNA reads TGTGCCAGCAGTCCGTGGACTGGGGGCTCCCTCTACGAGCAGTACTTC.

The DNA for the CDR3 is TGTGCCAGCAGCGTAGTTTCCGATTTAGATACGCAGTATTTT. It codes for CASSVVSDLDTQYF. This sequence joins TRBV9 and TRBJ2-3, with D uncertain. The CDR3 is 14 amino acids. The V end was cut by 0 bases, the J end by 5 bases, with 10 bases between. Germline CDR1 and CDR2: SGDLS and YYNGEE.

This chain uses TRBV5-1 with TRBJ2-7, with 9 bases identical to TRBD2. Germline V gene sequence: CDR1 SGHRS, CDR2 YFSETQ. Trimming took 4 bases from V and 2 from J; bases not matched to a gene: 13. The CDR3 is made up of 17 amino acids. DNA of the CDR3: TGCGCCAGCAGCCGGACCTTGGCTCCTAGCGGGGCCTACGAGCAGTACTTC. This codes for CASSRTLAPSGAYEQYF.

The CDR3 DNA reads as TGTGCCAGCAGTTTAAGGGGGCTAGTGTACGAGCAGTACTTC. This gives the protein CASSLRGLVYEQYF. The chain carries TRBV27 and TRBJ2-7; 7 bases agree with TRBD1. Germline V gene lookup returns CDR1 MNHEY and CDR2 SMNVEV (reference sequence). The CDR3 is made up of 14 amino acids. V lost 2 bases and J lost 4; bases outside the gene matches: 5.

V is TRBV27 and J is TRBJ1-1, with unresolved D. Germline assignment: CDR1 MNHEY and CDR2 SMNVEV (reference sequence). The V gene lost 7 bases and the J gene lost 0 bases, with 12 bases spanning the gap. The CDR3 covers 14 residues. The chain's CDR3 is CASIGPELNTEAFF. CDR3 sequence (DNA): TGTGCCAGCATAGGGCCGGAGTTGAACACTGAAGCTTTCTTT.

This clone was seen just once. The genes are TRBV6-5 and TRBJ2-7; D not certain. Trimming took off 4 bases at V and 1 base at J, with 17 bases between the two ends. This CDR3 has 16 amino acids. Germline CDR1 is MNHEY and CDR2 is SVGAGI. This chain's CDR3 is CASSSTRAKGSYEQYF. The CDR3 DNA follows: TGTGCCAGCAGTTCCACCCGAGCGAAAGGGTCCTACGAGCAGTACTTC.

V gene TRBV10-3 combines with J gene TRBJ1-6; maybe TRBD1 (6 bases). The CDR3 is made up of 14 amino acids. V was cut by 2 bases and J by 10 bases, with 12 bases left in between. Germline-derived CDR1 and CDR2 are ENHRY and SYGVKD. CDR3 protein: CAISENREASPLHF. The CDR3 DNA is TGTGCCATCAGTGAGAACAGGGAGGCGTCACCCCTCCACTTT.

The chain uses TRBV7-9 and TRBJ2-7; D call uncertain. The V and J ends lost 1 base and 3 bases respectively, with 4 bases between them. Germline CDR1 SEHNR, CDR2 FQNEAQ (reference sequence). This CDR3 is 12 amino acids long. The CDR3 loop reads CASSLDHYEQYF. The CDR3 coding sequence is TGTGCCAGCAGCTTAGATCACTACGAGCAGTACTTC.

The chain combines TRBV12-5 with TRBJ2-1; the D is unclear. The germline gives CDR1 LGHNT, CDR2 FRNRAP. Trimming removed 4 bases from V and 6 bases from J, with 7 bases in between. CDR3 size: 12 residues. This chain's CDR3 is CASGSPSNEQFF. The DNA of the CDR3 is TGTGCTAGTGGTTCCCCCTCCAATGAGCAGTTCTTC.

This clone was counted a few times. This chain joins TRBV19 and TRBJ1-1; the D is unclear. Germline values: CDR1 LNHDA, CDR2 SQIVND (reference sequence). Trimming left V 5 bases short and J 4 bases short, with 11 bases between. CDR3 size: 13 residues. The CDR3 DNA reads as TGTGCCAGTAGTGGAGGGCTGGGCACTGAAGCTTTCTTT. It translates to CASSGGLGTEAFF.

The chain carries TRBV12-5 and TRBJ1-2; 7 positions agree with TRBD1. Trimming removed 3 bases from V and 4 bases from J; junction bases left unmatched: 5. This CDR3 is 14 amino acids long. Germline values: CDR1 LGHNT, CDR2 FRNRAP. The CDR3 coding sequence is TGTGCTAGTGGTTTTAGGGGGGACAGCTATGGCTACACCTTC. Protein product: CASGFRGDSYGYTF.

As regards this clone: Germline and junction disagree at one end, which may indicate a read error. The J gene is TRBJ2-7, the V gene TRBV6-1; perhaps TRBD1 as D (5 bases). This CDR3 has 13 residues. The germline V gene has CDR1 MNHNS and CDR2 SASEGT. The CDR3 sequence is CASSGQLWTPQGF. The CDR3 DNA is TGTGCCAGCAGTGGACAACTTTGGACCCCGCAGGGCTTC.

The rearrangement joins TRBV9 to TRBJ1-1, with 8 bases aligning to TRBD1. V was pared by 4 bases and J by 3 bases, with 8 bases of the junction left unmatched. Germline CDR1 is SGDLS and CDR2 is YYNGEE. The CDR3 spans 15 residues. In nucleotides, the CDR3 is TGTGCCAGCAGCCCCCGACAGGGGAGGGACACTGAAGCTTTCTTT. It translates to CASSPRQGRDTEAFF.

This clone was counted between two and nine times. V usage is TRBV5-1 and J usage is TRBJ1-1; D unresolved. Germline V gives CDR1 SGHRS, CDR2 YFSETQ. V was cut by 2 bases and J by 0 bases, with 11 bases left in between. The CDR3 length is 15 residues. CDR3 sequence: CASSFFGQMNTEAFF. The CDR3 coding sequence is TGCGCCAGCAGCTTTTTCGGCCAGATGAACACTGAAGCTTTCTTT.

The chain carries TRBV30 and TRBJ2-7, with TRBD1 identical over 7 bases. The CDR3 has 14 amino acids. The V and J ends lost 5 bases and 5 bases, in that order; junction bases with no gene match: 12. Germline CDR1 is GTSNPN and CDR2 is SVGIG (reference sequence). The CDR3 sequence: CAWARRQGVDEQYF. CDR3 bases: TGTGCCTGGGCCCGTCGACAGGGCGTGGACGAGCAGTACTTC.

This sequence joins TRBV10-3 and TRBJ2-7; unclear D gene. CDR3 size: 14 residues. The V gene's germline CDR1 is ENHRY and CDR2 SYGVKD. Trimming removed 4 bases at V and 1 base at J, with 11 bases between. This CDR3 is CAISGTGLSYEQYF. In DNA, the CDR3 is TGTGCCATCAGTGGGACGGGCCTTTCCTACGAGCAGTACTTC.

The chain is built from TRBV7-8 and TRBJ1-2; perhaps TRBD1 as D (5 bases). The V end lost 1 base, the J end lost 6 bases, and 15 bases lay between the germline ends. The CDR3 totals 15 residues. Germline CDR1 SGHVS, CDR2 FQNEAQ. The chain's CDR3 is CASSLGTPLSDGYTF. CDR3 sequence (DNA): TGTGCCAGCAGCTTAGGGACACCTCTGTCGGATGGCTACACCTTC. Filled out from reference TRBV7-8 and TRBJ1-2, the complete variable domain reads GAGVSQSPRYKVAKRGQDVALRCDPISGHVSLFWYQQALGQGPEFLTYFQNEAQLDKSGLPSDRFFAERPEGSVSTLKIQRTQQEDSAVYLCASSLGTPLSDGYTFGSGTRLTVV.

This clone appeared once. The chain uses TRBV29-1 and TRBJ1-2; D remains ambiguous. Trimming removed 0 bases from V and 4 bases from J, with 12 bases in between. The CDR3 has 14 amino acids. Germline CDR1 SQVTM, CDR2 ANQGSEA. The CDR3 sequence is CSVEDEEGGYGYTF. CDR3 in DNA: TGCAGCGTTGAAGATGAAGAGGGAGGCTATGGCTACACCTTC.

The chain couples TRBV7-9 to TRBJ1-5, with TRBD1 as a possible D gene (6 bases). CDR1 and CDR2 (germline): SEHNR, FQNEAQ (reference sequence). This CDR3 spans 14 amino acids. The V and J ends lost 6 bases and 7 bases respectively, with 16 bases between them. The CDR3 reads CASSHKGDHQPQHF. The CDR3 coding sequence is TGTGCCAGCAGTCACAAGGGGGATCACCAGCCCCAGCATTTT.

This chain uses TRBV30 with TRBJ2-7, with 8 nucleotides matching TRBD2. This CDR3 has 14 residues. Germline assignment: CDR1 GTSNPN and CDR2 SVGIG (reference sequence). V was pared by 3 bases and J by 7 bases, with 11 bases of the junction left unmatched. CDR3 DNA sequence: TGTGCCTGGAGATCGGGAGGGGCCCCTCGGGAGCAGTACTTC. This codes for CAWRSGGAPREQYF.